Shown below are 12 T cell receptor beta chains from a single sample sequenced in a study of vaccination and CD4 T cells after COVID-19. Specified treatment: roughly 10-day PBMC culture with coronavirus spike peptide pools or control peptides (ViraFEST assay). Sequencing of cultured CD4+ T cell DNA used the Oncomine TCR Beta short-read assay. Using its own MiXCR run on the PCR reads, TCRdb lists one record per CDR3 protein. Of approximately 12,000 distinct CDR3 sequences in the sample, 35% to 55% were seen once. Antigens for these TCRs are unknown. This specimen consisted of CD4+ T cells from blood, cultured in vitro, obtained before SARS-CoV-2 vaccination. Receptor source: a human donor who had recovered from COVID-19.

V gene TRBV15 combines with J gene TRBJ2-7, with 14 nucleotides matching TRBD2. Germline V CDR1 and CDR2: LNHNV, YYDKDF (reference sequence). This CDR3 comprises 15 residues. V was clipped by 4 bases and J by 5 bases; unmatched bases: 4. CDR3 in amino acids: CATSMRLAGGNEQYF. The CDR3 bases are TGTGCCACCAGCATGCGACTAGCGGGAGGGAACGAGCAGTACTTC.

The chain is built from TRBV7-6 and TRBJ2-3; no reliable D call. V was pared by 5 bases and J by 6 bases, with 9 bases between. CDR3 length equals 12 residues. CDR1 and CDR2 from the germline V gene are SGHVS and FNYEAQ. Written as DNA, the CDR3 is TGTGCCAGCAGCGAGCATAGGGATACGCAGTATTTT. Its protein is CASSEHRDTQYF.

This clonotype was observed a few times. This chain uses TRBV6-1 with TRBJ1-1, with TRBD1 as a possible D gene (5 bases). This CDR3 region has 12 residues. V was trimmed by 6 bases and J by 4 bases, leaving 9 bases between them. The germline V gene encodes CDR1 MNHNS and CDR2 SASEGT. CDR3 loop: CASRGEGTEAFF. CDR3 nucleotides: TGTGCCAGCAGGGGGGAAGGCACTGAAGCTTTCTTT.

The V and J genes are TRBV7-9 and TRBJ1-2, with a tentative D call TRBD1 (6 bases). The germline V gene encodes CDR1 SEHNR and CDR2 FQNEAQ (reference sequence). The length of the CDR3 is 14 residues. Trimming removed 4 bases from V and 3 bases from J, with 12 bases in between. Here the CDR3 DNA reads TGTGCCAGCAGCTCCCTACAGGGTTACTATGGCTACACCTTC. As protein: CASSSLQGYYGYTF.

The chain couples TRBV7-9 to TRBJ1-2, with no clear D. V was shortened by 5 bases and J by 6 bases, with 16 bases between the two germline ends. The CDR3 is 14 amino acids. Germline loops: CDR1 SEHNR, CDR2 FQNEAQ (reference sequence). The CDR3 here is CASSGLERRDGYTF. CDR3 nucleotide sequence: TGTGCCAGCAGCGGCTTAGAAAGGCGGGATGGCTACACCTTC.

The chain recombines TRBV11-3 with TRBJ2-3, with D unresolved. The germline V gene encodes CDR1 SGHNT and CDR2 YENEEA. This CDR3 contains 15 residues. Trimming removed 0 bases from V and 1 base from J, with 8 bases in between. The CDR3 loop is CASSLEGRGTDTQYF. The DNA of the CDR3 is TGTGCCAGCAGCTTAGAAGGACGCGGCACAGATACGCAGTATTTT.

Only a few counts were recorded for this clonotype. V is TRBV7-8 and J is TRBJ1-1; the D is unclear. CDR1 is SGHVS, CDR2 FQNEAQ, per germline. The ends were cut back, 8 bases at V and 1 base at J, with 11 bases in the middle. The CDR3 totals 13 residues. The CDR3 loop reads CASGRMTNTEAFF. Written as DNA, the CDR3 is TGTGCCAGCGGAAGAATGACGAACACTGAAGCTTTCTTT.

The rearrangement links TRBV7-8 to TRBJ2-7; 9 nucleotides align to TRBD1. CDR3 length equals 15 residues. Germline V gives CDR1 SGHVS, CDR2 FQNEAQ. The trim removed 4 bases at V and 4 bases at J, leaving 8 bases unmatched. CDR3 nucleotide sequence: TGTGCCAGCAGCTCGGTTCGGACAGGGGCTTACGAGCAGTACTTC. Its protein product is CASSSVRTGAYEQYF. The variable domain in full, completed from reference TRBV7-8 and TRBJ2-7, reads GAGVSQSPRYKVAKRGQDVALRCDPISGHVSLFWYQQALGQGPEFLTYFQNEAQLDKSGLPSDRFFAERPEGSVSTLKIQRTQQEDSAVYLCASSSVRTGAYEQYFGPGTRLTVT.

This rearrangement joins TRBV4-3 to TRBJ2-5; D is undetermined. The V and J ends lost 2 bases and 5 bases respectively, with 9 bases between them. This CDR3 spans 13 amino acids. Per germline, CDR1 LGHNA and CDR2 YSLEER. CDR3 amino acids: CASSQNTRETQYF. The CDR3 nucleotides are TGCGCCAGCAGCCAAAATACGCGGGAGACCCAGTACTTC.

The chain links TRBV6-2 or TRBV6-3 to TRBJ1-5; 10 bases match TRBD1. The CDR3 runs to 17 residues. Trimming cost V 5 bases and J 4 bases; bases outside gene matches: 11. Germline values: CDR1 MNHEY, CDR2 SVGEGT. CDR3 amino acids: CASSPQGTGARNQPQHF. The CDR3 DNA reads as TGTGCCAGCAGTCCTCAAGGGACAGGGGCAAGGAATCAGCCCCAGCATTTT.

The chain couples TRBV2 to TRBJ1-1, with no clear D. The germline CDR1 and CDR2 sequences are SNHLY and FYNNEI. The CDR3 length is 14 residues. Trimming took 3 bases from V and 1 from J, leaving 9 bases between them. For the CDR3, the DNA is TGTGCCAGCAGTGAGGTGGGCAGGAACACTGAAGCTTTCTTT. Protein: CASSEVGRNTEAFF. Complete variable domain (other parts from reference TRBV2 and TRBJ1-1): EPEVTQTPSHQVTQMGQEVILRCVPISNHLYFYWYRQILGQKVEFLVSFYNNEISEKSEIFDDQFSVERPDGSNFTLKIRSTKLEDSAMYFCASSEVGRNTEAFFGQGTRLTVV.

The chain links TRBV5-1 to TRBJ2-5; possibly TRBD2 for D (7 bases). Germline values: CDR1 SGHRS, CDR2 YFSETQ. V lost 4 bases and J 5 bases, leaving 12 bases between the germline ends. The CDR3 spans 13 residues. CDR3 DNA: TGCGCCAGCAGCCCGGGGGGCGGGGAGACCCAGTACTTC. Protein sequence: CASSPGGGETQYF. Full variable domain (missing parts from reference TRBV5-1 and TRBJ2-5): KAGVTQTPRYLIKTRGQQVTLSCSPISGHRSVSWYQQTPGQGLQFLFEYFSETQRNKGNFPGRFSGRQFSNSRSEMNVSTLELGDSALYLCASSPGGGETQYFGPGTRLLVL.